Here is one T cell receptor beta chain with its context. The method was immunoSEQ multiplex PCR; TCRdb's version includes in-frame clones alone and lacks a portion of them. The table has approximately 78,000 clones, roughly 90% seen once. CDR1 and CDR2 from the germline V gene are SGHRS and YFSETQ. With V trimmed by 4 bases and J by 3 bases, 7 bases remained unmatched. The CDR3 spans 14 residues. This sample stems from a study of T cells after somatic rescue of genetic block. This receptor was identified in a young man. The sample taken for sequencing was peripheral blood mononuclear cells (PBMCs). The J gene is TRBJ2-7, the V gene TRBV5-1, with 7 bases that match TRBD1. This CDR3 is CASSTGTADYEQYF. CDR3 in DNA: TGCGCCAGCAGCACCGGGACAGCAGACTACGAGCAGTACTTC.